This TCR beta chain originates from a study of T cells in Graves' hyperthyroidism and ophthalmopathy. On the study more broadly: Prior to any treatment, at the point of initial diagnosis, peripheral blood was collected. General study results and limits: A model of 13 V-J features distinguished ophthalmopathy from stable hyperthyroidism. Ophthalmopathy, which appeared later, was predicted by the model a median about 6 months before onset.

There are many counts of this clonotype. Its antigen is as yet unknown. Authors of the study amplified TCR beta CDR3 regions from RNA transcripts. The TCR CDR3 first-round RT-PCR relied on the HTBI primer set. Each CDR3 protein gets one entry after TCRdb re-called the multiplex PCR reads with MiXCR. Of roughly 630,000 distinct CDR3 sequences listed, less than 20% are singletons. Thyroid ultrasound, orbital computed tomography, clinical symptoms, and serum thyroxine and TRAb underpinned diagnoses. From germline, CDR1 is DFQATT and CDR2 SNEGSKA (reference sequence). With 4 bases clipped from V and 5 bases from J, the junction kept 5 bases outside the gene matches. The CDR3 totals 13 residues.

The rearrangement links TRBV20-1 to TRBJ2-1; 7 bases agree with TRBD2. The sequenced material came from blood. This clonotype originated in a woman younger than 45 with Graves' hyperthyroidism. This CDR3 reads CSATGTTNNEQFF. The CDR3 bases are TGCAGTGCTACCGGGACTACAAACAATGAGCAGTTCTTC.